Presented here are 7 T cell receptor beta chains from one specimen sequenced in a study of blood T cell repertoires in COVID-19. Sequencing was performed with immunoSEQ multiplex PCR; in TCRdb, only in-frame clones are kept and a portion is missing. The sample has roughly 190,000 clones; approximately 86% are singletons. Sequenced: peripheral blood. The source of these receptors is an older man with acute or convalescent COVID-19.

This clone showed up just a few times. The chain joins TRBV29-1 to TRBJ2-3; the D is unclear. V lost 3 bases to trimming and J lost 2 bases, with 3 bases between them. CDR3 length: 11 residues. The germline CDR1 and CDR2 sequences are SQVTM and ANQGSEA. CDR3 region: CSVDVTDTQYF. In nucleotides, the CDR3 is TGCAGCGTTGACGTCACAGATACGCAGTATTTT.

V gene TRBV29-1 combines with J gene TRBJ2-3; 7 bases match TRBD1. Losses at the gene ends were 7 bases for V and 0 bases for J; bases not matched to a gene: 7. Germline assignment: CDR1 SQVTM and CDR2 ANQGSEA. The CDR3 has 14 residues. Here the CDR3 reads CSGIRDSSTDTQYF. CDR3 sequence (DNA): TGCAGCGGCATCCGGGACAGTAGCACAGATACGCAGTATTTT.

V is TRBV5-1 and J is TRBJ2-1; possibly TRBD1 for D (6 bases). Germline V lookup: CDR1 SGHRS, CDR2 YFSETQ. V was trimmed by 0 bases and J by 5 bases, leaving 9 bases between them. The length of the CDR3 is 14 residues. CDR3 sequence: CASSLGGQNNEQFF. CDR3 nucleotide sequence: TGCGCCAGCAGCTTGGGCGGACAGAACAATGAGCAGTTCTTC.

The rearrangement joins TRBV18 to TRBJ2-6; TRBD1 agrees at 9 bases. The CDR3 is 18 residues long. Trimming cost V 2 bases and J 1 base; bases outside gene matches: 6. CDR1 and CDR2 from the germline V gene are KGHSH and LQKENI. The CDR3 protein is CASSPGTGLKSGANVLTF. In DNA form, the CDR3 reads TGTGCCAGCTCACCAGGGACAGGGTTGAAATCTGGGGCCAACGTCCTGACTTTC. The full variable domain, with the rest looked up from reference TRBV18 and TRBJ2-6, is NAGVMQNPRHLVRRRGQEARLRCSPMKGHSHVYWYRQLPEEGLKFMVYLQKENIIDESGMPKERFSAEFPKEGPSILRIQQVVRGDSAAYFCASSPGTGLKSGANVLTFGAGSRLTVL.

The J gene is TRBJ1-5, the V gene TRBV7-9, with D uncertain. This CDR3 has 13 residues. Trimming took off 3 bases at V and 5 bases at J, with 8 bases between the two ends. Germline CDR1 is SEHNR and CDR2 is FQNEAQ (reference sequence). CDR3 region: CASSFGMDQPQHF. In DNA form, the CDR3 reads TGTGCCAGCAGCTTCGGTATGGATCAGCCCCAGCATTTT.

This rearrangement joins TRBV12-5 to TRBJ2-1; D is ambiguous. Germline V gene lookup returns CDR1 LGHNT and CDR2 FRNRAP. This CDR3 contains 14 residues. V was cut by 0 bases and J by 2 bases, with 5 bases left in between. The CDR3 DNA reads as TGTGCTAGTGGTTTGGTACTGACCTACAATGAGCAGTTCTTC. The encoded protein is CASGLVLTYNEQFF.

The chain has TRBV6-5 and TRBJ1-5, with 10 bases identical to TRBD1. The germline CDR1 and CDR2 sequences are MNHEY and SVGAGI. V was clipped by 6 bases and J by 5 bases; unmatched bases: 4. This CDR3 region has 14 residues. CDR3 region: CASRGTGEDQPQHF. CDR3 nucleotides: TGTGCCAGCAGGGGGACAGGGGAGGATCAGCCCCAGCATTTT.